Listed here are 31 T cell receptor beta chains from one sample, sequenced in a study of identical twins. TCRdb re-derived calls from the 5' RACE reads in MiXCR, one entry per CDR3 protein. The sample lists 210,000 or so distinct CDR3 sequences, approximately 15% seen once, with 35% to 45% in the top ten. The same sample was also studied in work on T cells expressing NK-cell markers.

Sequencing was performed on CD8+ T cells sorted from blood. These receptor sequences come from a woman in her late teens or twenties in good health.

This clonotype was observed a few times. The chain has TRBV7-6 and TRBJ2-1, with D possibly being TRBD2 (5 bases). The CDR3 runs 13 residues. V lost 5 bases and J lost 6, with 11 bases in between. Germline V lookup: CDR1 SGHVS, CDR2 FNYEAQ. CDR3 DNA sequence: TGTGCCAGCAGCCCGGGATTTAGCAATGAGCAGTTCTTC. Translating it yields CASSPGFSNEQFF.

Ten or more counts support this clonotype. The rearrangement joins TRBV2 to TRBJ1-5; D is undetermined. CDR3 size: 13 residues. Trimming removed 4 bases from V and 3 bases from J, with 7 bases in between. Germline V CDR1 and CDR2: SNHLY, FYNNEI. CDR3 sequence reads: CASSGGFNQPQHF. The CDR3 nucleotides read TGTGCCAGCAGTGGAGGCTTCAATCAGCCCCAGCATTTT.

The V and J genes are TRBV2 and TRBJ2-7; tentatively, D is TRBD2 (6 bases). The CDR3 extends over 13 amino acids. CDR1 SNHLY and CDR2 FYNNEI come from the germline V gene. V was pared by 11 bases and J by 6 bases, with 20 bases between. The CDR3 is CAGGDLVGSEQYF. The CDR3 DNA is TGTGCCGGAGGGGACCTGGTGGGGTCCGAGCAGTACTTC. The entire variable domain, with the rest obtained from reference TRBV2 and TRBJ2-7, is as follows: EPEVTQTPSHQVTQMGQEVILRCVPISNHLYFYWYRQILGQKVEFLVSFYNNEISEKSEIFDDQFSVERPDGSNFTLKIRSTKLEDSAMYFCAGGDLVGSEQYFGPGTRLTVT.

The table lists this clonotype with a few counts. CDR3 sequence: CASSFSANTGELFF. The CDR3 nucleotides are TGTGCCAGCAGCTTCTCGGCGAACACCGGGGAGCTGTTTTTT. V is TRBV7-9 and J is TRBJ2-2; no firm D call. Trimming took 3 bases from V and 0 from J, leaving 5 bases between them. The CDR3 covers 14 residues. Germline values: CDR1 SEHNR, CDR2 FQNEAQ (reference sequence).

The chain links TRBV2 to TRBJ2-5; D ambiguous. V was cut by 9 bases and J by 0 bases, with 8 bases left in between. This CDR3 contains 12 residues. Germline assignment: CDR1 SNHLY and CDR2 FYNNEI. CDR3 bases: TGTGCCAGTGTCGGGTACCAAGAGACCCAGTACTTC. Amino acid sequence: CASVGYQETQYF. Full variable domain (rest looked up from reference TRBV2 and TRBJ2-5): EPEVTQTPSHQVTQMGQEVILRCVPISNHLYFYWYRQILGQKVEFLVSFYNNEISEKSEIFDDQFSVERPDGSNFTLKIRSTKLEDSAMYFCASVGYQETQYFGPGTRLLVL.

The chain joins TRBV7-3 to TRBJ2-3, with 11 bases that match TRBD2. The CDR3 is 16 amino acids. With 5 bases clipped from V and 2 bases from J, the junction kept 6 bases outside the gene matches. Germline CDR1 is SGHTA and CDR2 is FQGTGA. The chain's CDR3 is CASSDGTSGNTDTQYF. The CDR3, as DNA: TGTGCCAGCAGCGACGGGACTAGCGGAAACACAGATACGCAGTATTTT.

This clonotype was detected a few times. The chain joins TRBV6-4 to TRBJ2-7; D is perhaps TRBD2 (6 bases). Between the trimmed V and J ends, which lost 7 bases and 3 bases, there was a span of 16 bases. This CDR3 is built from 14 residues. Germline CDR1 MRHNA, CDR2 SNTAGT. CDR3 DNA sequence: TGTGCCAGCAATCGGAGGGGCATCCTCTACGAGCAGTACTTC. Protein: CASNRRGILYEQYF.

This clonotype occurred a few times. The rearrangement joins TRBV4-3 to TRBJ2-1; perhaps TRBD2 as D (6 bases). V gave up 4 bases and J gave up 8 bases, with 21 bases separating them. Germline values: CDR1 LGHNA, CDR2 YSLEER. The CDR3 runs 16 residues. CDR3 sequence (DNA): TGCGCCAGCAGCCTCCTCGTCGGGACTCCCCTCGATGAGCAGTTCTTC. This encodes CASSLLVGTPLDEQFF.

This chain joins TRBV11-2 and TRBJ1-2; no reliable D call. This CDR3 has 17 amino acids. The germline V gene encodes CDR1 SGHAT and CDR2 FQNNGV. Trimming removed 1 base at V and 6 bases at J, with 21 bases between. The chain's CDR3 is CASSLGMVGLEVNGYTF. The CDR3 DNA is TGTGCCAGCAGCTTAGGAATGGTAGGATTGGAGGTGAATGGCTACACCTTC. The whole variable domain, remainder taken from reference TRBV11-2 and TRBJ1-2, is EAGVAQSPRYKIIEKRQSVAFWCNPISGHATLYWYQQILGQGPKLLIQFQNNGVVDDSQLPKDRFSAERLKGVDSTLKIQPAKLEDSAVYLCASSLGMVGLEVNGYTFGSGTRLTVV.

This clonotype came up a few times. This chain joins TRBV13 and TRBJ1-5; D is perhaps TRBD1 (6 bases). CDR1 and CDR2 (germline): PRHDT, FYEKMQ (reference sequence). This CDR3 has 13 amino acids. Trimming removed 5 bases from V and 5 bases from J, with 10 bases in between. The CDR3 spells CASSPGVDQPQHF. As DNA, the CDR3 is TGTGCCAGCAGCCCAGGGGTAGATCAGCCCCAGCATTTT.

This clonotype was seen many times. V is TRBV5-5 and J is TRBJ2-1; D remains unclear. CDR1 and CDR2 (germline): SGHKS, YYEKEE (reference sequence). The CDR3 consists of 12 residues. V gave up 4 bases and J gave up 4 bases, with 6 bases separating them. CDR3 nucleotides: TGTGCCAGCAGCGCTTCTTACAATGAGCAGTTCTTC. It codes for CASSASYNEQFF.

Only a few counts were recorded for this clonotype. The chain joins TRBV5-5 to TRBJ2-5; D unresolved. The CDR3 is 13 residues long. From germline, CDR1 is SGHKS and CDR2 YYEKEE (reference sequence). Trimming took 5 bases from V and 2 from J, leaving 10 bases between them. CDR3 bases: TGTGCCAGCAGGAAAGCACAACAAGAGACCCAGTACTTC. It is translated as CASRKAQQETQYF.

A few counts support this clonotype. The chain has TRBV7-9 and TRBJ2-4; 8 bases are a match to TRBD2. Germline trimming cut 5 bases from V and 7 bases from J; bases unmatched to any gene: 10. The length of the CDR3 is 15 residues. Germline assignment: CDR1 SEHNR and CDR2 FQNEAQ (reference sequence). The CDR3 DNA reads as TGTGCCAGCAGCCCAGACGGGGGGGAGAGGAACATTCAGTACTTC. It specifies CASSPDGGERNIQYF.

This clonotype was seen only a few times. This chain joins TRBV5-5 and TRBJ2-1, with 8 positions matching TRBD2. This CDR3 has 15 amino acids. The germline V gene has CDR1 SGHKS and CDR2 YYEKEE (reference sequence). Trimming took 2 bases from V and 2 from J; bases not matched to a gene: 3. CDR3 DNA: TGTGCCAGCAGCTTTATCGGGGGGGCCTACAATGAGCAGTTCTTC. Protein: CASSFIGGAYNEQFF. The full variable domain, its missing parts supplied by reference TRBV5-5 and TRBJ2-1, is DAGVTQSPTHLIKTRGQQVTLRCSPISGHKSVSWYQQVLGQGPQFIFQYYEKEERGRGNFPDRFSARQFPNYSSELNVNALLLGDSALYLCASSFIGGAYNEQFFGPGTRLTVL.

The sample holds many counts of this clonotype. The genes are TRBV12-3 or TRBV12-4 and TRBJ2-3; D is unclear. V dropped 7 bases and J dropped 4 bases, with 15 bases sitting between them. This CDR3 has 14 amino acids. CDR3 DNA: TGTGCCAGCATCCCCCGTACGGTGGCAGATACGCAGTATTTT. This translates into CASIPRTVADTQYF.

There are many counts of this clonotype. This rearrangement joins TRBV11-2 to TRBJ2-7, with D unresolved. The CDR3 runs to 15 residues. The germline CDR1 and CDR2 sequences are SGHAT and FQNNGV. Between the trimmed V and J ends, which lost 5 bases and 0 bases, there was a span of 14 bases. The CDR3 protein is CASSPWAAPSYEQYF. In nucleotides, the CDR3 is TGTGCCAGCAGCCCTTGGGCAGCTCCCTCCTACGAGCAGTACTTC.

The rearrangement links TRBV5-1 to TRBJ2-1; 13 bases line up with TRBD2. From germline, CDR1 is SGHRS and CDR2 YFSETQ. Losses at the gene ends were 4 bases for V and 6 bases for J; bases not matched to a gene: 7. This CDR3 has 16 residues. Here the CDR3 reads CASSLPGTSGANEQFF. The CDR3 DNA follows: TGCGCCAGCAGCCTTCCCGGGACTAGCGGGGCCAATGAGCAGTTCTTC.

CDR3 nucleotides: TGTGCCAGCAGTCCTACGACAGGGGTGGCCTACGAGCAGTACTTC. Its protein is CASSPTTGVAYEQYF. The rearrangement uses TRBV27 and TRBJ2-7; 8 bases are shared with TRBD1. The CDR3 is 15 residues long. CDR1 is MNHEY, CDR2 SMNVEV, per germline (reference sequence). J lost 2 bases, V lost 5 bases, and 8 bases had no gene match.

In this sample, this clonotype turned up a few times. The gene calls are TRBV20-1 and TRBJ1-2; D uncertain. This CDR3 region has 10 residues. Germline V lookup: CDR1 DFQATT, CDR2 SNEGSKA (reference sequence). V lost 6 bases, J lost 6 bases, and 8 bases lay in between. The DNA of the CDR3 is TGCAGTGCCCATCGGGATGGCTACACCTTC. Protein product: CSAHRDGYTF.

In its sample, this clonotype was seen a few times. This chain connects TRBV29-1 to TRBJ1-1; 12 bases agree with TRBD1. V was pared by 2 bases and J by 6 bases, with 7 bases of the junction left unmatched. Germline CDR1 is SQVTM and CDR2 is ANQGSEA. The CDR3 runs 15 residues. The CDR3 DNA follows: TGCAGCGTTGAACCGGGACAGGGGGCGAGCCCTGAAGCTTTCTTT. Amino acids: CSVEPGQGASPEAFF.

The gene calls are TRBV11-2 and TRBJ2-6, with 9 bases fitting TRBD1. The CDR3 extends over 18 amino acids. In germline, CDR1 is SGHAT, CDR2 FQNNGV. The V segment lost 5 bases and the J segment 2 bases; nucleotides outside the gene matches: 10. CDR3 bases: TGTGCCAGCAGCCCTCTACCGGGACAGGGAGCTGGGGCCAACGTCCTGACTTTC. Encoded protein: CASSPLPGQGAGANVLTF.

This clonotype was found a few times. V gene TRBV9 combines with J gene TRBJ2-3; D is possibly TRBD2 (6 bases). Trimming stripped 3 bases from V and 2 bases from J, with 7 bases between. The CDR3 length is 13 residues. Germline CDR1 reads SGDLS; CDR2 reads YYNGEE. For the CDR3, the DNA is TGTGCCAGCAGCGGGGGGGACACAGATACGCAGTATTTT. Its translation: CASSGGDTDTQYF. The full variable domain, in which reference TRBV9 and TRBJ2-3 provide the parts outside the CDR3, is DSGVTQTPKHLITATGQRVTLRCSPRSGDLSVYWYQQSLDQGLQFLIQYYNGEERAKGNILERFSAQQFPDLHSELNLSSLELGDSALYFCASSGGDTDTQYFGPGTRLTVL.

CDR3 region: CASRIQGYNQPQHF. Here the CDR3 DNA reads TGTGCCAGCAGGATACAGGGTTATAATCAGCCCCAGCATTTT. The chain carries TRBV12-3 or TRBV12-4 and TRBJ1-5; D may be TRBD1 (6 bases). The CDR3 extends over 14 amino acids. Trimming pared 6 bases from V and 4 bases from J, leaving 13 bases between.

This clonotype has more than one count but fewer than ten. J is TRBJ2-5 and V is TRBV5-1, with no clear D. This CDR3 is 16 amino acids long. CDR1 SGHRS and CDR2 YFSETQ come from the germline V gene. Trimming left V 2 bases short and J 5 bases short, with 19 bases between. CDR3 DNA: TGCGCCAGCAGCTTTTCTAGGACCCCAACGTGGGAGACCCAGTACTTC. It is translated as CASSFSRTPTWETQYF.

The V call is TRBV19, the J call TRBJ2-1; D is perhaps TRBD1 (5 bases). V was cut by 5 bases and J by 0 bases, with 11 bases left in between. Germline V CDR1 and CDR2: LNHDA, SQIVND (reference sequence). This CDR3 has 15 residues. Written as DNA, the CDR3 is TGTGCCAGTAGTGCCGACAGATTCTCCTACAATGAGCAGTTCTTC. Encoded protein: CASSADRFSYNEQFF. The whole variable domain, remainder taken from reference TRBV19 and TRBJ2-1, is DGGITQSPKYLFRKEGQNVTLSCEQNLNHDAMYWYRQDPGQGLRLIYYSQIVNDFQKGDIAEGYSVSREKKESFPLTVTSAQKNPTAFYLCASSADRFSYNEQFFGPGTRLTVL.

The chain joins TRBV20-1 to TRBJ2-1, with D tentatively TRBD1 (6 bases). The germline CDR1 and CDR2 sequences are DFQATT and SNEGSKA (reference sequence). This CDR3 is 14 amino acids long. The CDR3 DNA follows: TGCACTCCCATATCAGGGGACGGGATTAATGAGCAGTTCTTC. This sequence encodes CTPISGDGINEQFF.

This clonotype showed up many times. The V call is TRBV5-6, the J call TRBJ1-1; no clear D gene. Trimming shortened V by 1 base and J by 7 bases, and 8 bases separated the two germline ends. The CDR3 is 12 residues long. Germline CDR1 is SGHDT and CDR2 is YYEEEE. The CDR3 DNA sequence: TGTGCCAGCAGCTTGTCTGGAAATGAAGCTTTCTTT. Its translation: CASSLSGNEAFF.

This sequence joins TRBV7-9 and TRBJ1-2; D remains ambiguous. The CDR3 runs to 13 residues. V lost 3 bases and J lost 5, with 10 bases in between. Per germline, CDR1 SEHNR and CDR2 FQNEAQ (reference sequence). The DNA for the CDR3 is TGTGCCAGCAGCTTTGGCCAGCTGTATGGCTACACCTTC. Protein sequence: CASSFGQLYGYTF.

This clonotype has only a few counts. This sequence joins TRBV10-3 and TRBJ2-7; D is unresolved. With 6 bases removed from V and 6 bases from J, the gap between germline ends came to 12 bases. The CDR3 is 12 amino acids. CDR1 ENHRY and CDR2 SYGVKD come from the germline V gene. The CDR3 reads CAISDGPIEQYF. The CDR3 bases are TGTGCCATCAGCGACGGGCCCATCGAGCAGTACTTC.

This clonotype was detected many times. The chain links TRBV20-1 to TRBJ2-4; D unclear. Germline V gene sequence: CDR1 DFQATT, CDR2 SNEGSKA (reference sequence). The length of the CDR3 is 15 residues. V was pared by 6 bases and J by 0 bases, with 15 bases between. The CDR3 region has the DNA TGCAGTGCCCTTACAGTCGATCTAGCCAAAAACATTCAGTACTTC. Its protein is CSALTVDLAKNIQYF.

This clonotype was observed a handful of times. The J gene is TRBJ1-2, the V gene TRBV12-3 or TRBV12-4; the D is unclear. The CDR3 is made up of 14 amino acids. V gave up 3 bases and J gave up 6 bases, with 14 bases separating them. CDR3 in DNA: TGTGCCAGCAGTTTTGGACTGGCATCTGATGGCTACACCTTC. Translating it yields CASSFGLASDGYTF.